This TCR beta chain was captured in a study of blood T cell repertoires in COVID-19. TCRdb's table, derived via immunoSEQ multiplex PCR, lists solely in-frame clones and lacks some. The repertoire holds roughly 290,000 clones, with around 87% as singletons. The CDR3 spans 19 residues. Germline lookup yields CDR1 SGHTA and CDR2 FQGTGA. Trimming took off 1 base at V and 5 bases at J, with 24 bases between the two ends. Specimen: PBMCs or T cells enriched from blood (not recorded which). V usage is TRBV7-3 and J usage is TRBJ2-1; maybe TRBD2 (5 bases). The source of this sequence is a woman between 18 and 30 years old with acute COVID-19. In nucleotides, the CDR3 is TGTGCCAGCAGCTTAAAGCCCCGGGGTCTAACCCAGAAGAACAATGAGCAGTTCTTC. Amino acids: CASSLKPRGLTQKNNEQFF.